This T cell receptor (beta chain) was profiled in a study of CXCR3-negative and CXCR3-positive naive CD8 T cells. The study's findings and limits: The study found CXCR3 expression partially decreased after cryopreservation and ran most assays on fresh PBMCs.

Cells classed as naive CD8+ T cells were CD45RO-CCR7+CD27+CD95-. The study made its TRB cDNA libraries by 5' RACE, adding UMI labels. From the 5' RACE reads, TCRdb lists one entry per CDR3 protein and no DNA. This sample contains about 24,000 distinct CDR3 sequences. Remarks on this clonotype: Its antigen remains unidentified.

The CDR3 length is 11 residues. Looked up from germline, CDR1 is SGHAT and CDR2 is FQNNGV. This receptor was obtained from a human donor in good health. Some clones in this sample may be carry-over from other donors' samples. The sequenced sample consisted of naive CXCR3- CD8+ T cells from blood. The subset denotes: CD45RO-CCR7+CD27+CD95- naive CD8+ T cells lacking CXCR3 (TNR3-). The chain links TRBV11-2 to TRBJ2-5; no DNA is available, so the TRBD1 call from TCRdb remains unchecked. The CDR3 loop is CASSLGQTQYF.